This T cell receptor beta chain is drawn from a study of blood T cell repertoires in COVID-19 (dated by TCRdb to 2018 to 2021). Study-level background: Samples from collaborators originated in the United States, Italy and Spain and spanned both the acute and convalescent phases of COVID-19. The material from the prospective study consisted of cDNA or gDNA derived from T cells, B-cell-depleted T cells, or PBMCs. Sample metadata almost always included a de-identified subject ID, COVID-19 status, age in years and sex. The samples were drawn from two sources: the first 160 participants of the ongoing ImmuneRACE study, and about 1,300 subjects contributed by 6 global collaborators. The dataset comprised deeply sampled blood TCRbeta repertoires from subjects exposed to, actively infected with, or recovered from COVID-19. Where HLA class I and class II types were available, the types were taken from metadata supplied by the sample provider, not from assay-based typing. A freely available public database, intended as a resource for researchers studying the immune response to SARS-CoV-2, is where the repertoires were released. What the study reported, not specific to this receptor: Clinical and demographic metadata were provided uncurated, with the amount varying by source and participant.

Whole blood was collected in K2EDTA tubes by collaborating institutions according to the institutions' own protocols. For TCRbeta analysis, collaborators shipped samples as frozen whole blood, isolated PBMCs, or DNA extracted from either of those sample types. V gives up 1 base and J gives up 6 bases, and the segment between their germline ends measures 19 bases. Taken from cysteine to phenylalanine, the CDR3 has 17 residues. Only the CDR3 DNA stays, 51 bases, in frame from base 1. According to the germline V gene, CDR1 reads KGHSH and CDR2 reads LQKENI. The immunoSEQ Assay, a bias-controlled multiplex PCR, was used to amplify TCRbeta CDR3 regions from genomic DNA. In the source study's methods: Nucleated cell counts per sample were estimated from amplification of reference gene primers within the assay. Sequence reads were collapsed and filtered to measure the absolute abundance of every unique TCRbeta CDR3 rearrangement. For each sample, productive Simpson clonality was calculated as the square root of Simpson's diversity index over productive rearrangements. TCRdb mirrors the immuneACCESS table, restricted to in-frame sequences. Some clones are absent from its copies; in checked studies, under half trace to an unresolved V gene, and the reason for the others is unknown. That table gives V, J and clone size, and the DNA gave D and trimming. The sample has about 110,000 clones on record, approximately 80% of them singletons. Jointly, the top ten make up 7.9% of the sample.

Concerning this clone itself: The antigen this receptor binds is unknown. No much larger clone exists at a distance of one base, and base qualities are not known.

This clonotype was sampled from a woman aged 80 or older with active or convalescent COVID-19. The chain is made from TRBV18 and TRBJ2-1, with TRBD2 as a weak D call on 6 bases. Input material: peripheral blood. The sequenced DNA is TGTGCCAGCTCACCACGGGTAAGGACTAACAAAGGCAATGAGCAGTTCTTC. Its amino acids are CASSPRVRTNKGNEQFF.